The rows below give T cell receptor beta chains drawn from one sample of a study of cytomegalovirus exposure and HLA in healthy donors. Here immunoSEQ multiplex PCR was the method, and the copy in TCRdb shows in-frame clones only, minus some. The table shows roughly 180,000 clones, with 80% to 90% occurring only once. Sequencing was carried out using PBMCs. The receptor source for this set is a male donor in good health and CMV-seronegative. Each CDR3 is given with its conserved first and last residue. The order of the fields is J gene, clone size, V gene, D gene, CDR3 protein, CDR3 DNA. The D gene is left open where the match is weak. Some rows mark clone size as missing; the rest say once, few, many or name a class of expanded clone.

J: TRBJ2-7
size: .
V: TRBV2
D: TRBD2
CDR3: CASRRTSAGEQYF
DNA: TGTGCCAGCAGGCGGACTAGCGCTGGTGAGCAGTACTTC

J: TRBJ2-2
size: .
V: TRBV5-1
D: TRBD2
CDR3: CASSTKREGLSNRELFF
DNA: TGCGCCAGCAGCACAAAGCGGGAGGGCCTGTCGAATAGGGAGCTGTTTTTT

J: TRBJ2-7
size: few
V: TRBV6-1
D: TRBD2
CDR3: CATSGLAGGSYEQYF
DNA: TGTGCCACCTCGGGACTAGCGGGGGGATCCTACGAGCAGTACTTC

J: TRBJ2-7
size: .
V: TRBV5-8
D: TRBD2
CDR3: CASSLRLAGGQYF
DNA: TGTGCCAGCAGCTTGCGACTAGCGGGAGGGCAGTACTTC

J: TRBJ2-5
size: .
V: TRBV9
D: TRBD2
CDR3: CASSVARLAGLQETQYF
DNA: TGTGCCAGCAGCGTAGCTCGACTAGCGGGCCTACAAGAGACCCAGTACTTC

J: TRBJ1-2
size: .
V: TRBV2
D: .
CDR3: CASSEGAGTAYGYTF
DNA: TGTGCCAGCAGTGAGGGGGCAGGGACCGCCTATGGCTACACCTTC

J: TRBJ2-5
size: .
V: TRBV5-8
D: TRBD1
CDR3: CASSYQGQDGGETQYF
DNA: TGTGCCAGCAGCTACCAGGGACAGGACGGGGGAGAGACCCAGTACTTC

J: TRBJ2-7
size: .
V: TRBV5-8
D: TRBD1
CDR3: CASSLDRGIGYEQYF
DNA: TGTGCCAGCAGCTTGGACAGGGGAATCGGTTACGAGCAGTACTTC

J: TRBJ2-7
size: few
V: TRBV5-1
D: .
CDR3: CASSLWVAGGGDYEQYF
DNA: TGCGCCAGCAGCTTGTGGGTAGCAGGAGGAGGGGACTACGAGCAGTACTTC

J: TRBJ1-2
size: .
V: TRBV6-5
D: TRBD1
CDR3: CASSPLGQGNYGYTF
DNA: TGTGCCAGCAGTCCCTTAGGACAGGGAAACTATGGCTACACCTTC

J: TRBJ1-3
size: .
V: TRBV2
D: .
CDR3: CASSDRQRHTIYF
DNA: TGTGCCAGCAGTGACCGGCAGCGTCATACCATATATTTT

J: TRBJ2-7
size: .
V: TRBV28
D: .
CDR3: CASLSGFAYEQYF
DNA: TGTGCCAGTCTCTCAGGGTTTGCGTACGAGCAGTACTTC

J: TRBJ2-3
size: .
V: TRBV19
D: TRBD1
CDR3: CASSQGVDTQYF
DNA: TGTGCCAGTTCACAGGGGGTAGATACGCAGTATTTT

J: TRBJ2-1
size: .
V: TRBV27
D: TRBD2
CDR3: CASSLGTSGVNEQFF
DNA: TGTGCCAGCAGTTTAGGGACTAGCGGGGTAAATGAGCAGTTCTTC

J: TRBJ1-2
size: .
V: TRBV30
D: .
CDR3: CAWSGPNYGYTF
DNA: TGTGCCTGGAGTGGGCCAAACTATGGCTACACCTTC

J: TRBJ2-3
size: .
V: TRBV9
D: TRBD2
CDR3: CASSVGLAGGPPTDTQYF
DNA: TGTGCCAGCAGCGTAGGGTTAGCGGGGGGTCCCCCCACAGATACGCAGTATTTT

J: TRBJ2-3
size: .
V: TRBV7-7
D: .
CDR3: CASSPGEGGDTQYF
DNA: TGTGCTAGCAGCCCCGGAGAGGGTGGGGATACGCAGTATTTT

J: TRBJ2-1
size: .
V: TRBV20-1
D: .
CDR3: CSARTSKEQFF
DNA: TGCAGTGCTAGGACTAGTAAGGAGCAGTTCTTC

J: TRBJ2-3
size: once
V: TRBV28
D: .
CDR3: CAIRAEEDTDTQYF
DNA: TGTGCCATCCGAGCGGAGGAAGACACAGATACGCAGTATTTT

J: TRBJ1-2
size: .
V: TRBV5-4
D: TRBD1
CDR3: CASSLDRVGGYTF
DNA: TGTGCCAGCAGCCTCGACAGGGTGGGCGGCTACACCTTC

J: TRBJ1-6
size: .
V: TRBV27
D: .
CDR3: CASSLLSGSYNSPLHF
DNA: TGTGCCAGCAGTTTATTGTCGGGATCCTATAATTCACCCCTCCACTTT

J: TRBJ2-5
size: .
V: TRBV6-5
D: TRBD2
CDR3: CASSPGLARLRYF
DNA: TGTGCCAGCAGCCCAGGACTAGCGAGACTCCGGTACTTC

J: TRBJ2-5
size: .
V: TRBV18
D: .
CDR3: CASSPVGTPETQYF
DNA: TGTGCCAGCTCACCCGTCGGGACTCCGGAGACCCAGTACTTC

J: TRBJ1-2
size: .
V: TRBV28
D: TRBD1
CDR3: CASSPWGETGNYGYTF
DNA: TGTGCCAGCAGTCCCTGGGGCGAGACAGGGAACTATGGCTACACCTTC

J: TRBJ2-7
size: few
V: TRBV5-1
D: TRBD1
CDR3: CASSTGQGGEQYF
DNA: TGCGCCAGCAGCACGGGACAGGGAGGAGAGCAGTACTTC

J: TRBJ2-5
size: .
V: TRBV7-2
D: .
CDR3: CASSLPVETQYF
DNA: TGTGCCAGCAGCTTACCGGTGGAGACCCAGTACTTC

J: TRBJ2-5
size: .
V: TRBV19
D: .
CDR3: CASRARGEKETQYF
DNA: TGTGCCAGTAGAGCCCGCGGGGAGAAGGAGACCCAGTACTTC

J: TRBJ1-3
size: .
V: TRBV5-1
D: TRBD1
CDR3: CASSPDRGSYSGNTIYF
DNA: TGCGCCAGCAGCCCAGACAGGGGGTCCTACTCTGGAAACACCATATATTTT

J: TRBJ2-4
size: .
V: TRBV30
D: .
CDR3: CAWSVLADIQYF
DNA: TGTGCCTGGAGTGTACTTGCGGACATTCAGTACTTC

J: TRBJ2-3
size: .
V: TRBV4-3
D: .
CDR3: CASSQDISTDTQYF
DNA: TGCGCCAGCAGCCAAGATATCAGCACAGATACGCAGTATTTT

J: TRBJ2-7
size: .
V: TRBV5-4
D: TRBD2
CDR3: CASSHSGAYEQYF
DNA: TGTGCCAGCAGCCATAGCGGGGCCTACGAGCAGTACTTC

J: TRBJ2-2
size: .
V: TRBV19
D: .
CDR3: CASSIVPANTGELFF
DNA: TGTGCCAGTAGTATAGTCCCAGCGAACACCGGGGAGCTGTTTTTT

J: TRBJ2-7
size: .
V: TRBV29-1
D: TRBD2
CDR3: CSVMGDYHYEQYF
DNA: TGCAGCGTGATGGGGGACTACCACTACGAGCAGTACTTC